This T cell receptor (beta chain) was captured in a study of blood T cell repertoires in COVID-19. Study-wide background: Donors in the United States, Italy and Spain gave samples during acute or convalescent COVID-19. From T cells, B-cell-depleted T cells, or PBMCs came the material, which was cDNA or gDNA.

This CDR3 comprises 15 residues. J gave up 6 bases and V 2 bases, and 7 bases lay outside the gene matches. The germline V gene encodes CDR1 MGHDK and CDR2 SYGVNS. Study processing details: Amplification of reference gene primers was used by the study to estimate nucleated cell counts. The protocol was immunoSEQ multiplex PCR, while the TCRdb copy is restricted to in-frame clones and leaves out a portion. D and trimming come from the DNA, and the V and J calls and clone size come from that table. The sample has about 140,000 clones, over 85% seen once. The rearrangement links TRBV25-1 to TRBJ2-1; TRBD2 aligns across 7 bases. The sequence came from a human donor in a cohort sampled during active COVID-19. The specimen was peripheral blood. CDR3 coding DNA: TGTGCCAGCAGTGAACAACTAGCGAGAGGCAATGAGCAGTTCTTC. Translating gives CASSEQLARGNEQFF.